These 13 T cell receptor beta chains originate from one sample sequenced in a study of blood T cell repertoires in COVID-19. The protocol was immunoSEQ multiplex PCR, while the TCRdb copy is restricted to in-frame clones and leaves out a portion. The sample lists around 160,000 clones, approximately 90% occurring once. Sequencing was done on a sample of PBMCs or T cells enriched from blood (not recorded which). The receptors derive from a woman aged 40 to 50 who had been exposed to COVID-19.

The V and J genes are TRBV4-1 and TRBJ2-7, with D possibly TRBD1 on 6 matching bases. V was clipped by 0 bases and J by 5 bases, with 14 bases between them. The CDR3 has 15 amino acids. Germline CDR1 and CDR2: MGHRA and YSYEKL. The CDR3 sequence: CASSQDIGTRDEQYF. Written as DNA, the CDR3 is TGCGCCAGCAGCCAAGATATCGGGACAAGGGACGAGCAGTACTTC.

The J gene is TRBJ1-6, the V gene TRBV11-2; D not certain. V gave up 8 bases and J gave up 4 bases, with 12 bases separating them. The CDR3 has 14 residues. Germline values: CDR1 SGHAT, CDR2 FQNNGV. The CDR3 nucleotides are TGTGCCAGCCTTGAGGGCCCGTATAATTCACCCCTCCACTTT. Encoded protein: CASLEGPYNSPLHF.

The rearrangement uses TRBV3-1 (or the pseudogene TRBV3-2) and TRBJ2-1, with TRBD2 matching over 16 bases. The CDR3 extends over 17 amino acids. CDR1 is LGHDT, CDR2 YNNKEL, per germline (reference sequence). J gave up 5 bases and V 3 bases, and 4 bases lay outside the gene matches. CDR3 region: CASSQGLAGGRDNEQFF. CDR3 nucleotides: TGTGCCAGCAGCCAGGGACTAGCGGGGGGGAGGGACAATGAGCAGTTCTTC.

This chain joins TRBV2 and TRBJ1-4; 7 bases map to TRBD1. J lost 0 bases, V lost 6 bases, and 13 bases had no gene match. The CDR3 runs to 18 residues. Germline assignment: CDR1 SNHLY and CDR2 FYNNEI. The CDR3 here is CASRRPPRGKSTNEKLFF. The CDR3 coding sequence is TGTGCCAGCAGACGCCCCCCCAGGGGGAAATCAACTAATGAAAAACTGTTTTTT.

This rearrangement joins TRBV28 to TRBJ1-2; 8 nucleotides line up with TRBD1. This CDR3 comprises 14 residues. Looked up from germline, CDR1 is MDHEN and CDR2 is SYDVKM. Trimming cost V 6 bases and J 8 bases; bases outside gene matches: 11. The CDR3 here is CASSIDRGRGGYTF. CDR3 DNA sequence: TGTGCCAGCAGCATCGACAGGGGACGAGGGGGCTACACCTTC.

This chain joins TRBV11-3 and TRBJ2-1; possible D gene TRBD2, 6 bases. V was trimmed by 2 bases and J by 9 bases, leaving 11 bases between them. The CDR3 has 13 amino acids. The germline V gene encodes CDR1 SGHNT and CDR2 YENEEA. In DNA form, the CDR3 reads TGTGCCAGCAGCTTACCCGGGGGAGGTGAGCAGTTCTTC. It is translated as CASSLPGGGEQFF.

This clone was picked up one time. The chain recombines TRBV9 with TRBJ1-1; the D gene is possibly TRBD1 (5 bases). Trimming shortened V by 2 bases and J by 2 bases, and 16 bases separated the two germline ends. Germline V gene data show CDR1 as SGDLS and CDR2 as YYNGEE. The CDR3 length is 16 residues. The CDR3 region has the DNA TGTGCCAGCAGCGTTGGCCAGGGAGCGGGTAACACTGAAGCTTTCTTT. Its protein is CASSVGQGAGNTEAFF.

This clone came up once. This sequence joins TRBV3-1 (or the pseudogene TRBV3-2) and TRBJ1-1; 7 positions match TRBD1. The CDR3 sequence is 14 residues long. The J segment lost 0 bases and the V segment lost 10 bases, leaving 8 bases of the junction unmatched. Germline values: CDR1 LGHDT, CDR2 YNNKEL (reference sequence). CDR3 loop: CATSYRGVNTEAFF. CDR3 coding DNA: TGTGCCACCTCCTACAGGGGAGTGAACACTGAAGCTTTCTTT.

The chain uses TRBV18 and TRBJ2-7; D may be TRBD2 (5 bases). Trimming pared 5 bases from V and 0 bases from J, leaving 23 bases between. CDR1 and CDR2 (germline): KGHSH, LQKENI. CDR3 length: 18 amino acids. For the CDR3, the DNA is TGTGCCAGCTCAGCCACCAGCCTAGCTACACAAAGCTCCTACGAGCAGTACTTC. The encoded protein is CASSATSLATQSSYEQYF.

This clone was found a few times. This CDR3 reads CASSPQADRGSYNSPLHF. The CDR3 DNA sequence: TGTGCCAGCAGCCCTCAGGCGGACAGGGGTTCCTATAATTCACCCCTCCACTTT. The chain is built from TRBV3-1 (or the pseudogene TRBV3-2) and TRBJ1-6; 9 positions agree with TRBD1. CDR3 length equals 18 residues. CDR1 is LGHDT and CDR2 is YNNKEL in the germline V gene (reference sequence). With 4 bases clipped from V and 1 base from J, the junction kept 8 bases outside the gene matches.

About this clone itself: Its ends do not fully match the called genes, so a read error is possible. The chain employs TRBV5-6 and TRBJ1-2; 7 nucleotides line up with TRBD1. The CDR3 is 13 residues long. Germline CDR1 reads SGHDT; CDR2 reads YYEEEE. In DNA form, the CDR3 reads TGTGCCAGCAGCATGGACAGGCCTTATGGGTACACCTTC. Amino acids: CASSMDRPYGYTF. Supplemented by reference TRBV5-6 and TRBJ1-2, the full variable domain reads DAGVTQSPTHLIKTRGQQVTLRCSPKSGHDTVSWYQQALGQGPQFIFQYYEEEERQRGNFPDRFSGHQFPNYSSELNVNALLLGDSALYLCASSMDRPYGYTFGSGTRLTVV.

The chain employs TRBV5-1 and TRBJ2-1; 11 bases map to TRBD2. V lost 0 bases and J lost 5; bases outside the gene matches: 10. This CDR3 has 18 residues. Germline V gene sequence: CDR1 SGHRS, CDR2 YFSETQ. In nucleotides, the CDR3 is TGCGCCAGCAGCTTGGGTTTGACTAGCGGGGCACAAAACAATGAGCAGTTCTTC. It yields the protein CASSLGLTSGAQNNEQFF. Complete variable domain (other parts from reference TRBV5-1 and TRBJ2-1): KAGVTQTPRYLIKTRGQQVTLSCSPISGHRSVSWYQQTPGQGLQFLFEYFSETQRNKGNFPGRFSGRQFSNSRSEMNVSTLELGDSALYLCASSLGLTSGAQNNEQFFGPGTRLTVL.

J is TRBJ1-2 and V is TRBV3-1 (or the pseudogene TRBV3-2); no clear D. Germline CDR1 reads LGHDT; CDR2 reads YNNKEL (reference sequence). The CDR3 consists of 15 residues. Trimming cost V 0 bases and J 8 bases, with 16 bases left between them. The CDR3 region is CASSQDLIGGGGYTF. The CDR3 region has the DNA TGTGCCAGCAGCCAAGATCTAATTGGCGGCGGGGGCTACACCTTC.